Presented here are 9 T cell receptor beta chains from one specimen sequenced in a study of shared clonotypes between healthy human individuals. The protocol was immunoSEQ multiplex PCR, while the TCRdb copy is restricted to in-frame clones and leaves out a portion. The sample lists 1.6 million or so clones, 95% to 97% occurring once. Sequenced: naive CD4+ T cells sorted from blood. The sample's subset: CD45RA+ positively selected. All receptors derive from a man between 25 and 39 years old in good health.

This chain uses TRBV2 with TRBJ1-2; no clear D. CDR3 size: 13 residues. V was cut by 9 bases and J by 0 bases, with 11 bases left in between. Germline values: CDR1 SNHLY, CDR2 FYNNEI. Here the CDR3 DNA reads TGTGCCAGTACGACACGGACTAACTATGGCTACACCTTC. It specifies CASTTRTNYGYTF.

This clone turned up a few times. The chain links TRBV7-9 to TRBJ1-2, with a possible D match to TRBD1 (5 bases). The CDR3 contains 16 residues. Deletions cut 5 bases from V and 4 bases from J, with 20 bases between. Germline CDR1 SEHNR, CDR2 FQNEAQ (reference sequence). In nucleotides, the CDR3 is TGTGCCAGCAGCAAAGGCATTCAGGGAGTTAGCTATGGCTACACCTTC. It is translated as CASSKGIQGVSYGYTF.

This clone was observed once. Here the CDR3 DNA reads TGTGCCAGCAGCCAAAGACAGGTGATGAACACTGAAGCTTTCTTT. It yields the protein CASSQRQVMNTEAFF. This chain connects TRBV7-8 to TRBJ1-1; the D gene is possibly TRBD1 (6 bases). From germline, CDR1 is SGHVS and CDR2 FQNEAQ. Deletions cut 5 bases from V and 0 bases from J, with 13 bases between. The CDR3 loop spans 15 amino acids.

The rearrangement links TRBV6-1 to TRBJ2-5; 8 bases match TRBD1. This CDR3 has 14 residues. The V gene's germline CDR1 is MNHNS and CDR2 SASEGT. The trim removed 8 bases at V and 2 bases at J, leaving 7 bases unmatched. DNA of the CDR3: TGTGCCAGCTATAAGGACAGGGTACAAGAGACCCAGTACTTC. This codes for CASYKDRVQETQYF.

With respect to this clone: The same CDR3 can be traced to other DNA sequences in this sample. V usage is TRBV28 and J usage is TRBJ1-3; D remains ambiguous. The CDR3 is made up of 13 amino acids. Germline loops: CDR1 MDHEN, CDR2 SYDVKM. V was clipped by 3 bases and J by 7 bases, with 10 bases between them. As DNA, the CDR3 is TGTGCCAGCAGTTTCTTATCGGGGAACACCATATATTTT. Translation: CASSFLSGNTIYF.

V is TRBV18 and J is TRBJ2-7; TRBD2 matches at 8 bases. Losses at the gene ends were 0 bases for V and 6 bases for J; bases not matched to a gene: 4. The CDR3 contains 14 residues. CDR1 and CDR2 from the germline V gene are KGHSH and LQKENI. Written as DNA, the CDR3 is TGTGCCAGCTCACCACCGGGACTAGGTTTCGAGCAGTACTTC. Translated, it gives CASSPPGLGFEQYF.

This clone was counted only a few times. This chain joins TRBV7-9 and TRBJ1-1; the D is unclear. The CDR3 covers 13 residues. Deletions cut 6 bases from V and 2 bases from J, with 10 bases between. The V gene's germline CDR1 is SEHNR and CDR2 FQNEAQ (reference sequence). CDR3 nucleotide sequence: TGTGCCAGCAGGGTGACTGTTAACACTGAAGCTTTCTTT. Its translation is CASRVTVNTEAFF.

The chain has TRBV2 and TRBJ2-1; 12 nucleotides match TRBD2. Germline V CDR1 and CDR2: SNHLY, FYNNEI. The V gene end was trimmed by 5 bases and the J gene end by 9 bases; junction bases not matched to a gene: 5. The CDR3 has 14 amino acids. The DNA of the CDR3 is TGTGCCAGCAGTCGACTAGCGGGAGTGGGTGAGCAGTTCTTC. This codes for CASSRLAGVGEQFF.

The chain has TRBV18 and TRBJ2-7; D remains unclear. The V end was cut by 6 bases, the J end by 0 bases, with 9 bases between. The CDR3 is 13 residues long. The germline gives CDR1 KGHSH, CDR2 LQKENI. CDR3 sequence (DNA): TGTGCCAGCTCTTCGCCCAGCTCCTACGAGCAGTACTTC. Translated: CASSSPSSYEQYF.